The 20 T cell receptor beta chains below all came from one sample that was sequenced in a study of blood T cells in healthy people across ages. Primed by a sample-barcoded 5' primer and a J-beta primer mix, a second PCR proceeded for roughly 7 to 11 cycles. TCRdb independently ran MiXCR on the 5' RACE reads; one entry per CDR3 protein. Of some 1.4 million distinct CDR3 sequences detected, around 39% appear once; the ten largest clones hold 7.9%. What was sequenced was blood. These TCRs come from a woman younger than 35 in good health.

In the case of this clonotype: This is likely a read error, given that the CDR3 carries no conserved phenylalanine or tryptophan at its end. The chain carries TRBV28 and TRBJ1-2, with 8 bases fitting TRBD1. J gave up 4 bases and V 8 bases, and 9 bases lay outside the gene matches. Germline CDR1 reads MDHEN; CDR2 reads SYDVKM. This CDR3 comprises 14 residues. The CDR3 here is CASCPTGARYGYTY. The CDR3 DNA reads TGTGCCAGCTGCCCGACAGGGGCCCGCTATGGCTACACCTAC.

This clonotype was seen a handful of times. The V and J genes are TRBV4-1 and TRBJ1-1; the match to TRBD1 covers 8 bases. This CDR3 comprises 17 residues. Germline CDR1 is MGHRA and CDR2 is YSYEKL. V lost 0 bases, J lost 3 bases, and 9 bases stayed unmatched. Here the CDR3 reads CASSQEPPTGVDTEAFF. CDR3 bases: TGCGCCAGCAGCCAAGAGCCCCCGACAGGGGTGGACACTGAAGCTTTCTTT.

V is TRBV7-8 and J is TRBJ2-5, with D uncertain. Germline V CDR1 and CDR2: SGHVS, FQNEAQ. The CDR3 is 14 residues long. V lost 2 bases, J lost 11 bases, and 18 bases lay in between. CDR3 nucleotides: TGTGCCAGCAGCTTAACGGTTAAAGGGAATGAGCAGTACTTC. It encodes CASSLTVKGNEQYF.

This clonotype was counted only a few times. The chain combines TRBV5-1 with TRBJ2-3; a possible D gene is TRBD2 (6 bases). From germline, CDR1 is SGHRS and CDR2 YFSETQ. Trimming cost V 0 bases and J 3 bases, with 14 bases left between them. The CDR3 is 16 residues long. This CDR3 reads CASSLVSGERTDTQYF. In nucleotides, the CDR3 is TGCGCCAGCAGCTTGGTATCGGGGGAACGGACAGATACGCAGTATTTT.

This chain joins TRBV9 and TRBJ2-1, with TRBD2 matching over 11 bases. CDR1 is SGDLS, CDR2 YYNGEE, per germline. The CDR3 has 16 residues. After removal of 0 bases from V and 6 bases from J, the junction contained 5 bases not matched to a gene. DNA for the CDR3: TGTGCCAGCAGCGTAGGTGCTAGCGGGGGGTTCAATGAGCAGTTCTTC. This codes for CASSVGASGGFNEQFF.

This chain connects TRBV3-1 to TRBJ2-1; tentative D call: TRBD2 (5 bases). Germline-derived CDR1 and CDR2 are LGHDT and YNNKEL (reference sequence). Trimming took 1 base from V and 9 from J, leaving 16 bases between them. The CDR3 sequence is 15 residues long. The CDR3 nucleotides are TGTGCCAGCAGCCAAGGATTGGCTAGCCACCCTGAGCAGTTCTTC. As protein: CASSQGLASHPEQFF.

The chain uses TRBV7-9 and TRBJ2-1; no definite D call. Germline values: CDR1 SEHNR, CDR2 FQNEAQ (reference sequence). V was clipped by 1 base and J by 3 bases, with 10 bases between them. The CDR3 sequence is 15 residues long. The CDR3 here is CASSLGGRVYNEQFF. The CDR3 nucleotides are TGTGCCAGCAGCTTAGGGGGTCGGGTCTACAATGAGCAGTTCTTC.

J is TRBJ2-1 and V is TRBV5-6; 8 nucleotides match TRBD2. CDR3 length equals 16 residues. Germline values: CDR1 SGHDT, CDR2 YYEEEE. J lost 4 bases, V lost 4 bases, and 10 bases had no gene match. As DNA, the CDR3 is TGTGCCAGCAGCCCCCACGGGGGGGCCCCGTACAATGAGCAGTTCTTC. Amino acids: CASSPHGGAPYNEQFF.

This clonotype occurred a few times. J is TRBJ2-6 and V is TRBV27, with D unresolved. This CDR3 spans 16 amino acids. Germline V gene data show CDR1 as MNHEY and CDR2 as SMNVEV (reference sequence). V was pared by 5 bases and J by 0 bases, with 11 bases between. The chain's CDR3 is CASSQVLSSGANVLTF. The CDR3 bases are TGTGCCAGCAGTCAGGTTTTAAGCTCTGGGGCCAACGTCCTGACTTTC.

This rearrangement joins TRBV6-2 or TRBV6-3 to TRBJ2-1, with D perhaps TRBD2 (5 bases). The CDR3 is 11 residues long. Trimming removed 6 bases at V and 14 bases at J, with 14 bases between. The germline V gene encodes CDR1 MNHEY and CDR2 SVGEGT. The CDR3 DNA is TGTGCCAGCAGCCACGGACCCGGGGAGTTCTTC. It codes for CASSHGPGEFF.

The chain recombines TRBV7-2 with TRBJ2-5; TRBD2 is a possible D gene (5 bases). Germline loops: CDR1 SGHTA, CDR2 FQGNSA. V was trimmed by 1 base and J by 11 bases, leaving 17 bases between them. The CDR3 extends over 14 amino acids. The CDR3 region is CASSLGGYEGEQYF. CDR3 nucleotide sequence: TGTGCCAGCAGCTTAGGAGGGTACGAGGGTGAGCAGTACTTC.

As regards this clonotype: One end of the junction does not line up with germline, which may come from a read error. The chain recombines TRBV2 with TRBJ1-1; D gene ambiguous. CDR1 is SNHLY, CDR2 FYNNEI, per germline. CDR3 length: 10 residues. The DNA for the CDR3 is TGTGCCAGCGGAGAAACTGGAGCTTTCTTT. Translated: CASGETGAFF.

The CDR3 reads CATSREGTGIGYEQYF. The CDR3 DNA is TGTGCCACCAGCAGAGAGGGGACAGGGATCGGGTACGAGCAGTACTTC. The gene calls are TRBV15 and TRBJ2-5; 9 bases agree with TRBD1. The J call may be in error: the DNA end matches TRBJ2-7 better. This CDR3 is built from 16 residues. The germline gives CDR1 LNHNV, CDR2 YYDKDF (reference sequence).

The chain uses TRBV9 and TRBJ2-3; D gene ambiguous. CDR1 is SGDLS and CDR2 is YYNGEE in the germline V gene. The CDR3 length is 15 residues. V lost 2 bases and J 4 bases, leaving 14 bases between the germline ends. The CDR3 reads CASSVTSKEADTQYF. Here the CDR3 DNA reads TGTGCCAGCAGCGTGACTTCGAAAGAGGCAGATACGCAGTATTTT.

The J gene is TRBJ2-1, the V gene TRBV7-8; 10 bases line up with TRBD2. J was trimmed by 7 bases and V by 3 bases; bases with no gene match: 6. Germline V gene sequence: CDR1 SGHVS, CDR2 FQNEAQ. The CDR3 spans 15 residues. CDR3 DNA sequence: TGTGCCAGCAGCTTTTCTAGCGGGAGTAGGAATGAGCAGTTCTTC. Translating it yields CASSFSSGSRNEQFF.

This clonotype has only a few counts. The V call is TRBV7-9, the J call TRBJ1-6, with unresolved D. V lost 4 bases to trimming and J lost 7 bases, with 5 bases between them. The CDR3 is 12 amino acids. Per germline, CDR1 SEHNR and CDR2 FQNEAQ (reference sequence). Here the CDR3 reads CASSYVNSPLHF. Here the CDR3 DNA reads TGTGCCAGCAGCTATGTGAATTCACCCCTCCACTTT.

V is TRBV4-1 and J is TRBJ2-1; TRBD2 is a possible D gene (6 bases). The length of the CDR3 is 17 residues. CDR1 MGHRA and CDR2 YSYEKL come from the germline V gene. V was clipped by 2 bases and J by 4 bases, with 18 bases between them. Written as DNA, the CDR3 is TGCGCCAGCAGCCAACCCAGGAGGGGACGGGGTTACAATGAGCAGTTCTTC. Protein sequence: CASSQPRRGRGYNEQFF.

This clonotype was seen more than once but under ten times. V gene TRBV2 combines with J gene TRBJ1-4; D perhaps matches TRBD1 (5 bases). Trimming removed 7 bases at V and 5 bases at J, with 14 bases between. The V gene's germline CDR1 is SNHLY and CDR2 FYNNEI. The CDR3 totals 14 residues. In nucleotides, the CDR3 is TGTGCCAGCAACCTCCGGGACCCCAATGAAAAACTGTTTTTT. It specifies CASNLRDPNEKLFF.

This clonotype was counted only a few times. The CDR3 nucleotides read TGTGCCAGCACCTCGTCGGGCAGGGGGCTTGGAAACACCATATATTTT. Protein product: CASTSSGRGLGNTIYF. The V gene is TRBV12-3 or TRBV12-4, the J gene TRBJ1-3; 8 bases are a match to TRBD1. The CDR3 spans 16 residues. V gave up 7 bases and J gave up 3 bases; unmatched junction bases: 11.

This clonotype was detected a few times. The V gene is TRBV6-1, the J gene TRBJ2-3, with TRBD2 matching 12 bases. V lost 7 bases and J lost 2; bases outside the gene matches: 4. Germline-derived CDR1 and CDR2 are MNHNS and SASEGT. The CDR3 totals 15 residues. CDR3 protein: CASKRLAGATDTQYF. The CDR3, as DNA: TGTGCCAGCAAGAGACTAGCGGGAGCCACAGATACGCAGTATTTT.